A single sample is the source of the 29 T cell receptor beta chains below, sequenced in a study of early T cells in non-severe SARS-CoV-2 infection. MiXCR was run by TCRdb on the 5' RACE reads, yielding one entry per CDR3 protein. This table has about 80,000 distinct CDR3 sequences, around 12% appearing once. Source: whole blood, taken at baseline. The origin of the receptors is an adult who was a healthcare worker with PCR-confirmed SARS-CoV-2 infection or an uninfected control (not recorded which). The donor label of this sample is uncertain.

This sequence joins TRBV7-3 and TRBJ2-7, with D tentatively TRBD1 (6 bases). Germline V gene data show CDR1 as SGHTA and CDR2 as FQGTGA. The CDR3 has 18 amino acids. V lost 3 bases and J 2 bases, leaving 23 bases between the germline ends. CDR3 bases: TGTGCCAGCAGCTTCTCTATCCCCCGACAGGCTTCGACCTACGAGCAGTACTTC. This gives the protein CASSFSIPRQASTYEQYF.

The CDR3 spells CASSSQVTGELFF. Written as DNA, the CDR3 is TGTGCCAGCAGCTCTCAGGTCACCGGGGAGCTGTTTTTT. The chain joins TRBV7-2 to TRBJ2-2; D gene unclear. The CDR3 contains 13 residues. Germline V gene lookup returns CDR1 SGHTA and CDR2 FQGNSA. V lost 4 bases and J lost 4, with 7 bases in between.

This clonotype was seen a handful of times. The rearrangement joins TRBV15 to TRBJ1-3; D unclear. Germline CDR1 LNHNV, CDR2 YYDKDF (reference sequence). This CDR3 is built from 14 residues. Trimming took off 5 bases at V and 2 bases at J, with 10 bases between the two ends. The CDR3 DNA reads TGTGCCACCAGCGACGGATCCGCTGGAAACACCATATATTTT. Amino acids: CATSDGSAGNTIYF.

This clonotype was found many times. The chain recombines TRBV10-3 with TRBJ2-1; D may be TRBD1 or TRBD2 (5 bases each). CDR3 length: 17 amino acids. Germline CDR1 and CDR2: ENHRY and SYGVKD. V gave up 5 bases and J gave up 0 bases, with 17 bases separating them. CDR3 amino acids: CAISTRGTSSSYNEQFF. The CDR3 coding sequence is TGTGCCATCAGTACCCGGGGCACCTCGAGCTCCTACAATGAGCAGTTCTTC.

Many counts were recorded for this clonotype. CDR3 region: CSAHSTNEQFF. The DNA of the CDR3 is TGCAGTGCCCACAGTACCAATGAGCAGTTCTTC. The genes are TRBV20-1 and TRBJ2-1; the D is unclear. The CDR3 is made up of 11 amino acids. Germline CDR1 and CDR2: DFQATT and SNEGSKA (reference sequence). The V end was cut by 6 bases, the J end by 6 bases, with 9 bases between.

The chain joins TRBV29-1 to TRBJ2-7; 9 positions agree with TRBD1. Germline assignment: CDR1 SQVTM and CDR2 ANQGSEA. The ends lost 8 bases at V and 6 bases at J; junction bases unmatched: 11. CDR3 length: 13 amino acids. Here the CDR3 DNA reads TGCAGCTCCGCCGGGACAGGGTCTTCCGAGCAGTACTTC. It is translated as CSSAGTGSSEQYF.

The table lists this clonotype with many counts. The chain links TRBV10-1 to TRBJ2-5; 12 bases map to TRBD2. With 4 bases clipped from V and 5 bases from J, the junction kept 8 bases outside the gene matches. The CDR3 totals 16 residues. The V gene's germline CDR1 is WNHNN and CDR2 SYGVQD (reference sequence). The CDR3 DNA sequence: TGCGCCAGCAGTGCTAACCTAGCGGGAGGGCCGGAGACCCAGTACTTC. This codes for CASSANLAGGPETQYF.

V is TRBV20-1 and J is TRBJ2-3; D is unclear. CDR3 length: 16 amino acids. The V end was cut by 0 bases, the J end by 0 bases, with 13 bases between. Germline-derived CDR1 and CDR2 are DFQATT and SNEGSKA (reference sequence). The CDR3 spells CSARDRRSSSTDTQYF. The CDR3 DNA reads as TGCAGTGCTAGAGATCGACGGTCATCTAGCACAGATACGCAGTATTTT.

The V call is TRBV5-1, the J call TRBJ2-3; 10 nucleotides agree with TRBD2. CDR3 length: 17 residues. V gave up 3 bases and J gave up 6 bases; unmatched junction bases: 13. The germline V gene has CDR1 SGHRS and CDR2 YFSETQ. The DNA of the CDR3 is TGCGCCAGCAGCTCCAACGGACTAGCGGTTCTCGTGGATACGCAGTATTTT. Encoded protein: CASSSNGLAVLVDTQYF.

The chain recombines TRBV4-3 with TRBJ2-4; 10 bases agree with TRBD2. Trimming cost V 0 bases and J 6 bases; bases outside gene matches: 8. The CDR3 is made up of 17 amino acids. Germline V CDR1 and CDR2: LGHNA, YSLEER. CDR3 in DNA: TGCGCCAGCAGCCAAGAAAGCGGGGGGGCGGTGGGAAACATTCAGTACTTC. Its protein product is CASSQESGGAVGNIQYF.

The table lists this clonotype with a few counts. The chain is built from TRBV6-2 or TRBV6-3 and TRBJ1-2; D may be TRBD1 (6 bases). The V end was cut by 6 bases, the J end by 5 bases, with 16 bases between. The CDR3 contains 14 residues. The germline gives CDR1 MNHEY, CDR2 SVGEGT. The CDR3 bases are TGTGCCAGCAGCGACAGGACCGTGGGGTATGGCTACACCTTC. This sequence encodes CASSDRTVGYGYTF.

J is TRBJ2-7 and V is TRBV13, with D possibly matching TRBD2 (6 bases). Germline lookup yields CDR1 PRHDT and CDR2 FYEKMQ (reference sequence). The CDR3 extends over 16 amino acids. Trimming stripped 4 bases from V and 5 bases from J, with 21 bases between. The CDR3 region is CASSSERSPRRDEQYF. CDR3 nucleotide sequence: TGTGCCAGCAGCTCGGAGCGGTCCCCCCGGAGGGACGAGCAGTACTTC. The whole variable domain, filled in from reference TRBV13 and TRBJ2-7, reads AAGVIQSPRHLIKEKRETATLKCYPIPRHDTVYWYQQGPGQDPQFLISFYEKMQSDKGSIPDRFSAQQFSDYHSELNMSSLELGDSALYFCASSSERSPRRDEQYFGPGTRLTVT.

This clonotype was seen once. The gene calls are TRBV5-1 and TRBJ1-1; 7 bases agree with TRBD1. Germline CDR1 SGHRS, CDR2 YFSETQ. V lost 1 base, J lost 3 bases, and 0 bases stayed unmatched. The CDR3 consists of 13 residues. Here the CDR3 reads CASSLQGDTEAFF. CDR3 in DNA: TGCGCCAGCAGCTTGCAGGGGGACACTGAAGCTTTCTTT.

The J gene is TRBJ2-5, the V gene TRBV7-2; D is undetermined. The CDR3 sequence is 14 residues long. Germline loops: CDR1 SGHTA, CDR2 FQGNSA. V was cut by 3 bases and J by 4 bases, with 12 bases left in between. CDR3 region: CASSFRLWGETQYF. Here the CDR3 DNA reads TGTGCCAGCAGCTTCAGGCTCTGGGGAGAGACCCAGTACTTC.

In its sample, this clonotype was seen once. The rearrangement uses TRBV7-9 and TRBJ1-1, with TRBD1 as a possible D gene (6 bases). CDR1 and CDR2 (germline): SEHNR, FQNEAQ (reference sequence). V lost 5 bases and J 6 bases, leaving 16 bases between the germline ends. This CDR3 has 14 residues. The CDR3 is CASSPGQSGAEAFF. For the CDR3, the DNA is TGTGCCAGCAGCCCCGGACAGTCCGGTGCTGAAGCTTTCTTT.

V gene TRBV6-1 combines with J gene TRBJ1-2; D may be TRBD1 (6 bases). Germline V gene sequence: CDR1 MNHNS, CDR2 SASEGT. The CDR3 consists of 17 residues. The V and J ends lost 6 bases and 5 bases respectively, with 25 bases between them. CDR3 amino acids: CASSPEGWGQLSYGYTF. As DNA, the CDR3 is TGTGCCAGCAGCCCCGAAGGTTGGGGGCAGCTATCTTATGGCTACACCTTC.

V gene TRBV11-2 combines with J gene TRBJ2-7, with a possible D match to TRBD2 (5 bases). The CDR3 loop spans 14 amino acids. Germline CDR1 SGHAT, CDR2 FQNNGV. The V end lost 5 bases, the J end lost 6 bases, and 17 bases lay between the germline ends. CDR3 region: CASSDRTRRSEQYF. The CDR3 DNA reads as TGTGCCAGCAGCGACCGGACGCGGAGGAGCGAGCAGTACTTC.

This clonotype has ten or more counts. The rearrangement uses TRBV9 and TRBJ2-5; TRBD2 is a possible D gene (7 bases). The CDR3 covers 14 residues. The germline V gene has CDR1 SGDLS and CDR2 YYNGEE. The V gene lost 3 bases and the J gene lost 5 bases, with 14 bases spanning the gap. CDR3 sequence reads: CASSEGGHRETQYF. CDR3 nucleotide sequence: TGTGCCAGCAGCGAGGGGGGGCACCGGGAGACCCAGTACTTC.

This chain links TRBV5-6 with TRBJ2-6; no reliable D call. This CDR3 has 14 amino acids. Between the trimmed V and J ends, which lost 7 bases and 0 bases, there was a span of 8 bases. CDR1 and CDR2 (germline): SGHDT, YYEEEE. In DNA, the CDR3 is TGTGCCAGCTTCCACACCTCTGGGGCCAACGTCCTGACTTTC. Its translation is CASFHTSGANVLTF.

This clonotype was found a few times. The CDR3 sequence: CASSGGGDTIYF. The CDR3 nucleotides read TGCGCCAGCAGCGGGGGAGGAGACACCATATATTTT. The rearrangement links TRBV5-1 to TRBJ1-3, with D maybe TRBD1 (5 bases). With 4 bases removed from V and 8 bases from J, the gap between germline ends came to 10 bases. The CDR3 has 12 residues. Germline CDR1 SGHRS, CDR2 YFSETQ.

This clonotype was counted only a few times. The CDR3 spells CASSFVGSYGYTF. The CDR3 coding sequence is TGTGCCAGCAGTTTTGTTGGTTCCTATGGCTACACCTTC. The rearrangement joins TRBV12-3 or TRBV12-4 to TRBJ1-2; D not resolved. V was trimmed by 3 bases and J by 4 bases, leaving 9 bases between them. The CDR3 length is 13 residues.

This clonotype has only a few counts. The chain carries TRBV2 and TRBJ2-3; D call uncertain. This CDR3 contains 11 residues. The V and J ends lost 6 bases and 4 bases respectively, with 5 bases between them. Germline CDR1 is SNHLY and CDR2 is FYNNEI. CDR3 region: CASRMSDTQYF. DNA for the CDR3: TGTGCCAGCAGGATGTCAGATACGCAGTATTTT.

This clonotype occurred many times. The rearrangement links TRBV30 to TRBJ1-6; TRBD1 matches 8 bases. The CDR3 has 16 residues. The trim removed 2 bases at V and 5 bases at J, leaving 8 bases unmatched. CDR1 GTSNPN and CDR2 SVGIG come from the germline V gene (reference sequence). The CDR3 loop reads CAWSPRGTGNNSPLHF. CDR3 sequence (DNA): TGTGCCTGGAGTCCTCGTGGGACAGGAAATAATTCACCCCTCCACTTT.

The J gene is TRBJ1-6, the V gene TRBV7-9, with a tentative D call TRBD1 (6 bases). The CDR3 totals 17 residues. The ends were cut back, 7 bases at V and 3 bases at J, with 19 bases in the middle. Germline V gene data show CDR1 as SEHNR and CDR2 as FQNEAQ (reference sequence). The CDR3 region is CASTNPTGQSYNSPLHF. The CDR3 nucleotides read TGTGCCAGCACCAACCCCACCGGACAGAGCTATAATTCACCCCTCCACTTT. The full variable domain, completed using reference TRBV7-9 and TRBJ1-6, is DTGVSQNPRHKITKRGQNVTFRCDPISEHNRLYWYRQTLGQGPEFLTYFQNEAQLEKSRLLSDRFSAERPKGSFSTLEIQRTEQGDSAMYLCASTNPTGQSYNSPLHFGNGTRLTVT.

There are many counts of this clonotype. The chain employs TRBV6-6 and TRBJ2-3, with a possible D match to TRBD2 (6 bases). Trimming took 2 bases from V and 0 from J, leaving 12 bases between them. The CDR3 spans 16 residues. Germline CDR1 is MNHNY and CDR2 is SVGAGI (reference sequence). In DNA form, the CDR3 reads TGTGCCAGCAGTTACCGGGAGATCACTAGCACAGATACGCAGTATTTT. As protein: CASSYREITSTDTQYF.

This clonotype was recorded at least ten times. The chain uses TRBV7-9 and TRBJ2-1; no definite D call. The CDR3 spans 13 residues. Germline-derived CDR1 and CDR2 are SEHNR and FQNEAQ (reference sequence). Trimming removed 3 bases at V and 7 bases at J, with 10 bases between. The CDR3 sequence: CASSLGSQNEQFF. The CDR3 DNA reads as TGTGCCAGCAGCTTGGGATCCCAAAATGAGCAGTTCTTC.

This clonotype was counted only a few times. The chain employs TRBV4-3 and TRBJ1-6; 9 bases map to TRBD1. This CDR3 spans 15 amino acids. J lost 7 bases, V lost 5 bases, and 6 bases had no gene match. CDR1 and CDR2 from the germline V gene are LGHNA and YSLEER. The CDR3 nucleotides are TGCGCCAGCAGCGGGGACGGACAGGGGAATTCACCCCTCCACTTT. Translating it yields CASSGDGQGNSPLHF.

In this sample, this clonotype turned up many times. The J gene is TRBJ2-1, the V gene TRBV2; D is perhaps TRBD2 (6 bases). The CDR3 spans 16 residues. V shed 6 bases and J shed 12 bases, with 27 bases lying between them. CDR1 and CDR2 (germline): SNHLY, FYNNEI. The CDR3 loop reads CASSHPLAGLNQGQFF. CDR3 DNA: TGTGCCAGCAGCCACCCCTTGGCGGGACTCAACCAAGGGCAGTTCTTC.

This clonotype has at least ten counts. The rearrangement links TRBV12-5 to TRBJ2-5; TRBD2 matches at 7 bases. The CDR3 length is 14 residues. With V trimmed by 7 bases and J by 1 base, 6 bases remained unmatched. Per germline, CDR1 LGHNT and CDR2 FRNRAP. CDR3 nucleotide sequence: TGTGCTAGTGCCTTGGGAGGGATCCAAGAGACCCAGTACTTC. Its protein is CASALGGIQETQYF.